Listed here are 24 T cell receptor beta chains from one sample, sequenced in a study of blood T cells in healthy people across ages. The use of a sample-barcoded 5' primer and a J-beta primer mix characterized a second PCR of 7 to 11 cycles. MiXCR was run by TCRdb on the 5' RACE reads, yielding one entry per CDR3 protein. The table has 700,000 to 800,000 distinct CDR3 sequences, about 40% seen once; the top ten hold 20% to 25%. The sequenced sample consisted of blood. The receptor set was obtained from a woman aged 55 to 70 in good health.

J is TRBJ1-1 and V is TRBV4-1; D possibly corresponds to TRBD1 (5 bases). Trimming cost V 0 bases and J 0 bases, with 11 bases left between them. Germline-derived CDR1 and CDR2 are MGHRA and YSYEKL. This CDR3 has 16 amino acids. The CDR3 loop is CASSQDSGNMNTEAFF. The DNA of the CDR3 is TGCGCCAGCAGCCAAGATTCAGGGAACATGAACACTGAAGCTTTCTTT.

The chain is built from TRBV3-1 and TRBJ2-1; D is unresolved. The CDR3 loop spans 15 amino acids. Trimming stripped 2 bases from V and 4 bases from J, with 12 bases between. Per germline, CDR1 LGHDT and CDR2 YNNKEL (reference sequence). This CDR3 reads CASSQLEPGYNEQFF. The CDR3 bases are TGTGCCAGCAGCCAATTAGAGCCCGGATACAATGAGCAGTTCTTC.

The chain combines TRBV12-3 or TRBV12-4 with TRBJ1-1, with D possibly being TRBD1 (5 bases). The CDR3 extends over 13 amino acids. Trimming pared 6 bases from V and 1 base from J, leaving 9 bases between. CDR3 sequence (DNA): TGTGCCAGCAGAGCCGGGACGAACACTGAAGCTTTCTTT. It is translated as CASRAGTNTEAFF.

The gene calls are TRBV6-2 or TRBV6-3 and TRBJ2-5; D perhaps matches TRBD2 (7 bases). The V end was cut by 4 bases, the J end by 11 bases, with 23 bases between. CDR1 is MNHEY, CDR2 SVGEGT, per germline. The CDR3 totals 15 residues. The CDR3 sequence is CASSSDGGPYNEQYF. The CDR3 nucleotides read TGTGCCAGCAGTTCCGACGGGGGGCCCTACAATGAGCAGTACTTC.

This clonotype was picked up a small number of times. The chain has TRBV6-1 and TRBJ1-2; D possibly corresponds to TRBD1 (5 bases). The ends were cut back, 8 bases at V and 8 bases at J, with 18 bases in the middle. CDR3 size: 13 residues. CDR1 is MNHNS, CDR2 SASEGT, per germline. The CDR3, as DNA: TGTGCCAGCTACTTGACGGGGCCTCTCGGCTACACCTTC. It specifies CASYLTGPLGYTF.

A few counts support this clonotype. V gene TRBV20-1 combines with J gene TRBJ1-2; no firm D call. Looked up from germline, CDR1 is DFQATT and CDR2 is SNEGSKA (reference sequence). CDR3 length equals 12 residues. With 4 bases removed from V and 4 bases from J, the gap between germline ends came to 10 bases. The CDR3 DNA is TGCAGTGCTACCGGCAGCACCTATGGCTACACCTTC. Amino acids: CSATGSTYGYTF.

The genes are TRBV14 and TRBJ1-3; the D gene is possibly TRBD1 (5 bases). The CDR3 length is 15 residues. CDR1 and CDR2 (germline): SGHDN, FVKESK. The V end lost 5 bases, the J end lost 0 bases, and 11 bases lay between the germline ends. CDR3 nucleotides: TGTGCCAGCAGCTGGGGCCGCCTCTCTGGAAACACCATATATTTT. Residues: CASSWGRLSGNTIYF.

The genes are TRBV20-1 and TRBJ1-6, with no clear D. The germline CDR1 and CDR2 sequences are DFQATT and SNEGSKA (reference sequence). V dropped 4 bases and J dropped 0 bases, with 10 bases sitting between them. This CDR3 region has 15 residues. CDR3 sequence reads: CSATLGSSYNSPLHF. CDR3 in DNA: TGCAGTGCTACCCTGGGGAGCTCCTATAATTCACCCCTCCACTTT.

The chain uses TRBV24-1 and TRBJ2-5; possibly TRBD2 for D (6 bases). The V end was cut by 5 bases, the J end by 4 bases, with 10 bases between. The CDR3 is made up of 13 amino acids. Germline V gene data show CDR1 as KGHDR and CDR2 as SFDVKD. Here the CDR3 reads CATSGLDPETQYF. DNA of the CDR3: TGTGCCACCAGTGGACTAGATCCAGAGACCCAGTACTTC.

This clonotype was recorded at least ten times. The chain joins TRBV7-2 to TRBJ2-3, with no clear D. Germline-derived CDR1 and CDR2 are SGHTA and FQGNSA. Between the trimmed V and J ends, which lost 4 bases and 4 bases, there was a span of 3 bases. CDR3 length equals 11 residues. The CDR3 is CASSSSDTQYF. Written as DNA, the CDR3 is TGTGCCAGCAGCTCGTCAGATACGCAGTATTTT.

V is TRBV3-1 and J is TRBJ2-1, with D perhaps given as TRBD1 or TRBD2 (6 bases each). The CDR3 totals 14 residues. Germline V CDR1 and CDR2: LGHDT, YNNKEL (reference sequence). The V end lost 4 bases, the J end lost 9 bases, and 16 bases lay between the germline ends. The CDR3 bases are TGTGCCAGCAGCCCGGGGGCGATGAGCAGTGAGCAGTTCTTC. Protein sequence: CASSPGAMSSEQFF.

The V call is TRBV7-2, the J call TRBJ1-2, with D possibly being TRBD1 (5 bases). The CDR3 sequence is 15 residues long. From germline, CDR1 is SGHTA and CDR2 FQGNSA. Deletions cut 2 bases from V and 4 bases from J, with 14 bases between. The CDR3 bases are TGTGCCAGCAGCTTAAGTACGGGGGGTGGCTATGGCTACACCTTC. Its translation: CASSLSTGGGYGYTF.

On this clonotype: A single base separates this from a much larger clone, so it may be a read error. V is TRBV10-3 and J is TRBJ2-3; TRBD2 aligns across 10 bases. Germline CDR1 is ENHRY and CDR2 is SYGVKD. This CDR3 is built from 15 residues. This CDR3 reads CAIIAGTSATVTQYF. The CDR3 DNA reads as TGTGCCATCATCGCCGGGACTAGCGCCACAGTTACGCAGTATTTT.

This sequence joins TRBV7-9 and TRBJ1-2, with D possibly being TRBD1 (5 bases). The CDR3 runs 14 residues. The V end was cut by 1 base, the J end by 3 bases, with 9 bases between. From germline, CDR1 is SEHNR and CDR2 FQNEAQ (reference sequence). CDR3: CASSLVGGDYGYTF. CDR3 in DNA: TGTGCCAGCAGCTTAGTAGGAGGGGACTATGGCTACACCTTC.

J is TRBJ2-6 and V is TRBV20-1, with TRBD1 matching over 7 bases. The CDR3 contains 16 residues. V was clipped by 3 bases and J by 2 bases; unmatched bases: 7. Germline assignment: CDR1 DFQATT and CDR2 SNEGSKA (reference sequence). The CDR3 sequence: CSASDFTGAGANVLTF. CDR3 bases: TGCAGTGCTAGTGATTTTACAGGGGCTGGGGCCAACGTCCTGACTTTC.

The chain is built from TRBV20-1 and TRBJ2-1; perhaps TRBD1 as D (5 bases). Germline V gene data show CDR1 as DFQATT and CDR2 as SNEGSKA (reference sequence). The V and J ends lost 8 bases and 0 bases respectively, with 20 bases between them. The CDR3 sequence is 16 residues long. In DNA form, the CDR3 reads TGCAGTACCGATTCAAACGCCGACAGCTCCTACAATGAGCAGTTCTTC. It is translated as CSTDSNADSSYNEQFF.

The rearrangement uses TRBV20-1 and TRBJ1-2; D ambiguous. Germline V gene lookup returns CDR1 DFQATT and CDR2 SNEGSKA (reference sequence). The CDR3 extends over 12 amino acids. Between the trimmed V and J ends, which lost 0 bases and 7 bases, there was a span of 9 bases. The CDR3 sequence: CSARDIGSGYTF. The CDR3 bases are TGCAGTGCTAGAGATATAGGCTCTGGCTACACCTTC.

This clonotype appeared a few times. The rearrangement links TRBV12-3 or TRBV12-4 to TRBJ2-7; TRBD2 matches 8 bases. The CDR3 has 18 residues. Trimming removed 1 base from V and 3 bases from J; junction bases left unmatched: 14. CDR3 nucleotide sequence: TGTGCCAGCAGTTTAGAGCGGGGGTTAGGGGGTTTATTCTACGAGCAGTACTTC. Amino acids: CASSLERGLGGLFYEQYF.

The chain combines TRBV20-1 with TRBJ2-2; TRBD2 is a possible D gene (6 bases). The V end was cut by 1 base, the J end by 1 base, with 10 bases between. Germline assignment: CDR1 DFQATT and CDR2 SNEGSKA (reference sequence). The CDR3 length is 15 residues. The CDR3 DNA is TGCAGTGCTAGAGCTCTGCGGGAGAACACCGGGGAGCTGTTTTTT. This encodes CSARALRENTGELFF.

This clonotype was seen a single time. The chain has TRBV30 and TRBJ2-2, with unresolved D. The length of the CDR3 is 13 residues. Trimming removed 1 base from V and 0 bases from J, with 3 bases in between. Germline values: CDR1 GTSNPN, CDR2 SVGIG (reference sequence). The CDR3 sequence is CAWSAANTGELFF. CDR3 DNA: TGTGCCTGGAGTGCTGCGAACACCGGGGAGCTGTTTTTT.

Many counts were recorded for this clonotype. This chain links TRBV7-7 with TRBJ2-7; D unresolved. The CDR3 runs to 14 residues. Germline lookup yields CDR1 SSHAT and CDR2 FNYEAQ (reference sequence). V lost 5 bases, J lost 4 bases, and 15 bases lay in between. The CDR3 DNA follows: TGTGCCAGCAGCCCCCAGGTCACGGGTTACGAGCAGTACTTC. Translated, it gives CASSPQVTGYEQYF.

This chain uses TRBV7-9 with TRBJ2-3, with TRBD2 matching 9 bases. The CDR3 contains 15 residues. Per germline, CDR1 SEHNR and CDR2 FQNEAQ (reference sequence). V lost 6 bases and J lost 3; bases outside the gene matches: 7. CDR3 sequence reads: CASRRRTSATDTQYF. The CDR3 bases are TGTGCCAGCAGGCGCCGGACTAGCGCTACAGATACGCAGTATTTT.

The chain uses TRBV18 and TRBJ2-3; 15 positions agree with TRBD2. Germline trimming cut 4 bases from V and 4 bases from J; bases unmatched to any gene: 6. This CDR3 is 17 amino acids long. Germline V gene lookup returns CDR1 KGHSH and CDR2 LQKENI. The CDR3 sequence is CASSRAGLAGGPDTQYF. CDR3 nucleotides: TGTGCCAGCTCACGGGCCGGACTAGCGGGGGGGCCAGATACGCAGTATTTT.

The CDR3 is CASSLPPGGDYGYTF. The CDR3 region has the DNA TGTGCCAGCAGTCTGCCTCCGGGGGGGGACTATGGCTACACCTTC. The genes are TRBV12-3 or TRBV12-4 and TRBJ1-2, with a tentative D call TRBD1 (5 bases). The CDR3 loop spans 15 amino acids. Trimming pared 5 bases from V and 3 bases from J, leaving 16 bases between.